Each of the 10 T cell receptor beta chains below was sequenced from the same sample in a study of T cells in Graves' hyperthyroidism and ophthalmopathy. From RNA transcripts, TCR beta CDR3 regions were amplified. HTBI primers were employed in a first-round RT-PCR of the TCR CDR3. TCRdb passed the multiplex PCR reads through MiXCR, listing each CDR3 protein once. The repertoire has a few hundred thousand distinct CDR3 sequences, about 20% of them found once; the top ten carry less than 65%. The sample comprised blood. The receptor set was obtained from a woman aged 50 to 60 with Graves' hyperthyroidism.

The chain links TRBV7-9 to TRBJ1-1; unclear D gene. The CDR3 extends over 15 amino acids. V was shortened by 4 bases and J by 1 base, with 13 bases between the two germline ends. Germline lookup yields CDR1 SEHNR and CDR2 FQNEAQ (reference sequence). CDR3 loop: CASSSTRGSNTEAFF. CDR3 nucleotides: TGTGCCAGCAGCTCCACGCGCGGCTCGAACACTGAAGCTTTCTTT.

This clonotype was found a few times. This chain joins TRBV20-1 and TRBJ2-1; D unclear. The CDR3 covers 14 residues. Germline V gene data show CDR1 as DFQATT and CDR2 as SNEGSKA (reference sequence). Trimming stripped 0 bases from V and 10 bases from J, with 16 bases between. The CDR3 bases are TGCAGTGCTAGAGATCGATCTGAGTACATCGAGCAGTTCTTC. This sequence encodes CSARDRSEYIEQFF.

This rearrangement joins TRBV6-2 or TRBV6-3 to TRBJ2-6; tentatively, D is TRBD1 or TRBD2 (5 bases each). The CDR3 contains 15 residues. The V and J ends lost 6 bases and 4 bases respectively, with 13 bases between them. Germline loops: CDR1 MNHEY, CDR2 SVGEGT. Here the CDR3 reads CASRPEGLGANVLTF. The CDR3, as DNA: TGTGCCAGCAGACCTGAGGGGCTCGGGGCCAACGTCCTGACTTTC.

This clonotype was counted ten times or more. The chain carries TRBV28 and TRBJ2-7; 7 nucleotides match TRBD2. Germline loops: CDR1 MDHEN, CDR2 SYDVKM. V lost 1 base, J lost 0 bases, and 6 bases stayed unmatched. There are 16 residues in the CDR3. This chain's CDR3 is CASSLSYSGYSYEQYF. The CDR3 region has the DNA TGTGCCAGCAGTTTATCGTATAGCGGGTACTCCTACGAGCAGTACTTC.

The chain links TRBV4-1 to TRBJ2-2; D gene unclear. The germline CDR1 and CDR2 sequences are MGHRA and YSYEKL. The CDR3 sequence is 17 residues long. V was shortened by 1 base and J by 0 bases, with 12 bases between the two germline ends. In nucleotides, the CDR3 is TGCGCCAGCAGCCAAGTTTTGGCAGTAGCGAACACCGGGGAGCTGTTTTTT. It codes for CASSQVLAVANTGELFF.

J is TRBJ1-4 and V is TRBV7-9; D is unclear. CDR1 SEHNR and CDR2 FQNEAQ come from the germline V gene (reference sequence). This CDR3 has 16 residues. With 3 bases removed from V and 4 bases from J, the gap between germline ends came to 15 bases. The CDR3 loop is CASSFGWGPRNEKLFF. CDR3 coding DNA: TGTGCCAGCAGCTTTGGTTGGGGTCCGCGTAATGAAAAACTGTTTTTT.

In its sample, this clonotype was seen a few times. This chain connects TRBV18 to TRBJ2-3; no reliable D call. CDR1 and CDR2 (germline): KGHSH, LQKENI. This CDR3 is built from 15 residues. Between the trimmed V and J ends, which lost 3 bases and 0 bases, there was a span of 10 bases. Here the CDR3 reads CASSPFSSSTDTQYF. DNA for the CDR3: TGTGCCAGCTCACCGTTCAGCAGTAGCACAGATACGCAGTATTTT.

This clonotype has at least ten counts. The J gene is TRBJ1-5, the V gene TRBV28; TRBD1 matches 8 bases. The CDR3 extends over 15 amino acids. The germline CDR1 and CDR2 sequences are MDHEN and SYDVKM. V trimming: 8 bases; J trimming: 5 bases; junction bases outside the gene matches: 11. The CDR3 nucleotides are TGTGCCAGCGATGCCTCATGGACAGGGTATCAGCCCCAGCATTTT. It encodes CASDASWTGYQPQHF.

This clonotype was observed many times. J is TRBJ2-1 and V is TRBV5-6, with TRBD1 identical over 9 bases. CDR3 length: 14 amino acids. V lost 2 bases, J lost 8 bases, and 5 bases stayed unmatched. Germline V CDR1 and CDR2: SGHDT, YYEEEE. CDR3 in DNA: TGTGCCAGCAGCTTCGGGACAGGGTTGTATGAGCAGTTCTTC. It translates to CASSFGTGLYEQFF.

This sequence joins TRBV11-2 and TRBJ2-2; 12 nucleotides match TRBD2. The CDR3 length is 16 residues. Unmatched junction bases numbered 5, after V lost 5 bases and J lost 4 bases. The germline CDR1 and CDR2 sequences are SGHAT and FQNNGV. The CDR3 sequence is CASSNGLAGTTGELFF. The CDR3, as DNA: TGTGCCAGCAGCAACGGACTAGCGGGGACCACCGGGGAGCTGTTTTTT.